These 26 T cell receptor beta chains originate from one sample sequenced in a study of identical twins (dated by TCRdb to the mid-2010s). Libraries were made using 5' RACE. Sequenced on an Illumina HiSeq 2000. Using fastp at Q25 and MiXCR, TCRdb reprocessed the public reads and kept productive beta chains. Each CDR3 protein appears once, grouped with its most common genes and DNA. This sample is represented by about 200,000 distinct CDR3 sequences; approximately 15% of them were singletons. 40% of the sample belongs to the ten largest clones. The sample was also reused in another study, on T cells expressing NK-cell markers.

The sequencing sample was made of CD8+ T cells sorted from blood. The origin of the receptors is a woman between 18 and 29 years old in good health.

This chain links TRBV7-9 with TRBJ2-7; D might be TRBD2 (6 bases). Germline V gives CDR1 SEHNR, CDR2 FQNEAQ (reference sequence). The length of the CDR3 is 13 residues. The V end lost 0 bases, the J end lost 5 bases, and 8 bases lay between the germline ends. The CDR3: CASSLAGEDEQYF. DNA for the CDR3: TGTGCCAGCAGCTTAGCAGGGGAGGACGAGCAGTACTTC. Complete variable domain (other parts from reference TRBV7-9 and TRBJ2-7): DTGVSQNPRHKITKRGQNVTFRCDPISEHNRLYWYRQTLGQGPEFLTYFQNEAQLEKSRLLSDRFSAERPKGSFSTLEIQRTEQGDSAMYLCASSLAGEDEQYFGPGTRLTVT.

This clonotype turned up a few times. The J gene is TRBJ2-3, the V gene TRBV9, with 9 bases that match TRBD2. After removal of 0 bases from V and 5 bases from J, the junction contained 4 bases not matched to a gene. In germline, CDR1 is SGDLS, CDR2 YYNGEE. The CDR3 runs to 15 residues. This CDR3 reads CASSVGGGARDTQYF. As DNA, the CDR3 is TGTGCCAGCAGCGTAGGCGGGGGGGCCCGAGATACGCAGTATTTT.

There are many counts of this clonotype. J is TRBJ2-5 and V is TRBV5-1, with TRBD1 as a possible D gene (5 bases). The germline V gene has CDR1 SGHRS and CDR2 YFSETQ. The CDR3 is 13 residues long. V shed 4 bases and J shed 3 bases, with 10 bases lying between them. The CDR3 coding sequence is TGCGCCAGCAGCGAGGAAGGGGAAGAGACCCAGTACTTC. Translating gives CASSEEGEETQYF.

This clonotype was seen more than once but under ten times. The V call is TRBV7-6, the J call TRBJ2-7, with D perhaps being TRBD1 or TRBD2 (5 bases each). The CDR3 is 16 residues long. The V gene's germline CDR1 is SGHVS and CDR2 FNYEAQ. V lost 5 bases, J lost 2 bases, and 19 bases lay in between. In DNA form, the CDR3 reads TGTGCCAGCAGCCCCACCTTTGGGGACGTCCCCTACGAGCAGTACTTC. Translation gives CASSPTFGDVPYEQYF.

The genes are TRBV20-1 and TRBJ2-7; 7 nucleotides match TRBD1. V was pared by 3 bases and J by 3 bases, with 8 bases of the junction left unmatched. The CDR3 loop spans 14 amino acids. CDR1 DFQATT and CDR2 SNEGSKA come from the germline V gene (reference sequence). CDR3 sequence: CSASKGGPFYEQYF. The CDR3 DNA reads TGCAGTGCTAGCAAAGGGGGCCCATTCTACGAGCAGTACTTC.

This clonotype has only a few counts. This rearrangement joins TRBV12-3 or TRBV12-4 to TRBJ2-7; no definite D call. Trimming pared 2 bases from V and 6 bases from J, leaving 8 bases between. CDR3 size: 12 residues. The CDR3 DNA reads TGTGCCAGCAGTTTAATCGTGGGCGAGCAGTACTTC. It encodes CASSLIVGEQYF.

The CDR3, as DNA: TGCGCCAGCAGCCAAGAACGCGGGGGTGAGCAGTTCTTC. This sequence encodes CASSQERGGEQFF. The V call is TRBV4-1, the J call TRBJ2-1; 7 positions agree with TRBD2. This CDR3 comprises 13 residues. Germline V lookup: CDR1 MGHRA, CDR2 YSYEKL. With 0 bases clipped from V and 9 bases from J, the junction kept 2 bases outside the gene matches.

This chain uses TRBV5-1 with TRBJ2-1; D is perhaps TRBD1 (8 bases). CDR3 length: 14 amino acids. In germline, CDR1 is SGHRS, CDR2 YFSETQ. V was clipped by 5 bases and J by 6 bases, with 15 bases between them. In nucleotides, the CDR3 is TGCGCCAGCAGTTTACAGGGGGGGGGCAATGAGCAGTTCTTC. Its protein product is CASSLQGGGNEQFF.

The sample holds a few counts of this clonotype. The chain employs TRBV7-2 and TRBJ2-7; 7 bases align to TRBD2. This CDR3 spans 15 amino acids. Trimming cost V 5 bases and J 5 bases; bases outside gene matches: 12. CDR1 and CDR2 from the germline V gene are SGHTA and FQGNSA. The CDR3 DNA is TGTGCCAGCAGCCCCTGGGAGGGTGGCTTGGACGAGCAGTACTTC. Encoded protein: CASSPWEGGLDEQYF.

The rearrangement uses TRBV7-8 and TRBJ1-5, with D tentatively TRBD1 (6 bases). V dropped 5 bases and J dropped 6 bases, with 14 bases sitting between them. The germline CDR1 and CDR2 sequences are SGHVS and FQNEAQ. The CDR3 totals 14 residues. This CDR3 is CASSLGGSGQPQHF. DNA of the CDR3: TGTGCCAGCAGCCTAGGGGGTTCGGGTCAGCCCCAGCATTTT. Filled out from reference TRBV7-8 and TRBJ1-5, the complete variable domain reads GAGVSQSPRYKVAKRGQDVALRCDPISGHVSLFWYQQALGQGPEFLTYFQNEAQLDKSGLPSDRFFAERPEGSVSTLKIQRTQQEDSAVYLCASSLGGSGQPQHFGDGTRLSIL.

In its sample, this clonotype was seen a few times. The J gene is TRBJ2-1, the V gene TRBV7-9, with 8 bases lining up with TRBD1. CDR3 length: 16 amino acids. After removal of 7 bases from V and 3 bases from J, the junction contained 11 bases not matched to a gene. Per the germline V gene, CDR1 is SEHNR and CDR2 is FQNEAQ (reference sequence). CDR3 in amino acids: CASTMGIGQGYNEQFF. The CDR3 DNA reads TGTGCCAGCACCATGGGGATCGGACAGGGCTACAATGAGCAGTTCTTC.

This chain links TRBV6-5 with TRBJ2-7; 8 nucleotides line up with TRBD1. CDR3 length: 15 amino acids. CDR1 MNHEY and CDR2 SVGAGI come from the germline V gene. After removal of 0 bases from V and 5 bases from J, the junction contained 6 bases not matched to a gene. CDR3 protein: CASSYSWTGTHEQYF. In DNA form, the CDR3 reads TGTGCCAGCAGTTACTCTTGGACAGGGACCCACGAGCAGTACTTC.

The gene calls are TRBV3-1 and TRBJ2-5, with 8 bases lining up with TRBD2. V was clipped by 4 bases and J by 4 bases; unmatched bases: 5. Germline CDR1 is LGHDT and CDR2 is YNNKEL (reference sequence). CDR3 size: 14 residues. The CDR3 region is CASSRGLEPETQYF. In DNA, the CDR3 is TGTGCCAGCAGCCGGGGACTAGAACCAGAGACCCAGTACTTC.

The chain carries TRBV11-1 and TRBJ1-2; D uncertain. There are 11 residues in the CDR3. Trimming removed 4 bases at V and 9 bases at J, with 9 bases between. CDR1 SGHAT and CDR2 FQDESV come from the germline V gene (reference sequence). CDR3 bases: TGTGCCAGCAGCTCCTCTACCCGCTACACCTTC. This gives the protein CASSSSTRYTF.

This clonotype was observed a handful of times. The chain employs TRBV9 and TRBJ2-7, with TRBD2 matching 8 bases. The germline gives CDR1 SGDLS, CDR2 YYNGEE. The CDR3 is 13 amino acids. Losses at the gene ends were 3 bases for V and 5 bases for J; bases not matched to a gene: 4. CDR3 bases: TGTGCCAGCAGCGCGGGGGGGGTTGACGAGCAGTACTTC. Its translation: CASSAGGVDEQYF.

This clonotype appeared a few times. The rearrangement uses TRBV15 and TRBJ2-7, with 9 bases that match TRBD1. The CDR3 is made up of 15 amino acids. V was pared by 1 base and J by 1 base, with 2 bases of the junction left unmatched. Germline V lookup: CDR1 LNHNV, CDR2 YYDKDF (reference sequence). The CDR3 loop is CATSRVGQGSYEQYF. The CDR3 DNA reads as TGTGCCACCAGCAGAGTGGGACAGGGATCCTACGAGCAGTACTTC.

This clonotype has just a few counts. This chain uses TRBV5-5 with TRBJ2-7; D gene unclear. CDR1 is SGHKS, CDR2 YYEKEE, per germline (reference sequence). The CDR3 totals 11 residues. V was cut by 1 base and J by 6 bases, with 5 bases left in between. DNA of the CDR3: TGTGCCAGCAGCTTGCGGGCCGAGCAGTACTTC. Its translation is CASSLRAEQYF.

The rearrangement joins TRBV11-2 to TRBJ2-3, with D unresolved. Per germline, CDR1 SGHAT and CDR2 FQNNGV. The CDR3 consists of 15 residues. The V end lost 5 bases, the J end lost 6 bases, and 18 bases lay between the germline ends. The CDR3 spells CASSPPSATVDTQYF. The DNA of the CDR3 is TGTGCCAGCAGCCCCCCTTCAGCGACGGTCGATACGCAGTATTTT.

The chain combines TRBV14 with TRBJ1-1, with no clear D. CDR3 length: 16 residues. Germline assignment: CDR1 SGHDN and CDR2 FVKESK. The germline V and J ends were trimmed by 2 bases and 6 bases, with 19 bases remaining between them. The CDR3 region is CASSQRTATGRPEAFF. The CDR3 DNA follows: TGTGCCAGCAGCCAACGGACCGCAACCGGGAGACCTGAAGCTTTCTTT.

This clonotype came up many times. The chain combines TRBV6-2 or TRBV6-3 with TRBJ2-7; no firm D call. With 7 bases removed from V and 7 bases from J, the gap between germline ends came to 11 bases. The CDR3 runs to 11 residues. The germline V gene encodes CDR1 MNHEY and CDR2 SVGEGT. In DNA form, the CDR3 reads TGTGCCAGCACCCCAGGAAGGGAGCAGTACTTC. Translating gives CASTPGREQYF.

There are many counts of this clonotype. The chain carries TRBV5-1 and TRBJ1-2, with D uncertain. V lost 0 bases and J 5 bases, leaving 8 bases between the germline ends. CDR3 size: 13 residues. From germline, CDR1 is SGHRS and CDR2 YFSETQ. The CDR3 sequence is CASSLGELYGYTF. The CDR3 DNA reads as TGCGCCAGCAGCTTGGGCGAGCTATATGGCTACACCTTC.

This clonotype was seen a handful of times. The DNA of the CDR3 is TGCGCCAGCAGCCAAGCCTCAACCCCGACGGACCGCTTGAATACGCAGTATTTT. Amino acid sequence: CASSQASTPTDRLNTQYF. The chain couples TRBV4-1 to TRBJ2-3, with D uncertain. Trimming took 1 base from V and 7 from J, leaving 24 bases between them. The germline V gene encodes CDR1 MGHRA and CDR2 YSYEKL. This CDR3 contains 18 residues.

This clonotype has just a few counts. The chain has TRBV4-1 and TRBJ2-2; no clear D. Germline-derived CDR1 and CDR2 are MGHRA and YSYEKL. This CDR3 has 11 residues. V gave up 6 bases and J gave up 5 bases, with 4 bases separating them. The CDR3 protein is CASRQTGELFF. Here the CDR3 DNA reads TGCGCCAGCAGACAAACCGGGGAGCTGTTTTTT.

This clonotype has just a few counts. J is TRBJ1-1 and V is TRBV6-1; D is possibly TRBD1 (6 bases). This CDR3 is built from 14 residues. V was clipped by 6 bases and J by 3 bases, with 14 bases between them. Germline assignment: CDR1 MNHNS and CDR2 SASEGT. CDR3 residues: CASSGQFRDTEAFF. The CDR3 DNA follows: TGTGCCAGCAGCGGACAGTTTAGGGACACTGAAGCTTTCTTT.

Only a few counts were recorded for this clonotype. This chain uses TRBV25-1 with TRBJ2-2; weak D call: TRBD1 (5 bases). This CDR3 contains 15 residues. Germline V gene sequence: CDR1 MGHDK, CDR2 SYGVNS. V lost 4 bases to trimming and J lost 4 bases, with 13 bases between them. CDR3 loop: CASSAPGRVTGELFF. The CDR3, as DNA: TGTGCCAGCAGTGCCCCGGGCAGGGTCACCGGGGAGCTGTTTTTT.

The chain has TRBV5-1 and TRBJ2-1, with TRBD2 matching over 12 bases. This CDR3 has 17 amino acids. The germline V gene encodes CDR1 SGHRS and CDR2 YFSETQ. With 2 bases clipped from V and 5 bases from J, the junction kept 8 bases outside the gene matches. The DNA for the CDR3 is TGCGCCAGCAGCTTTACCCCCTCTAGCGGGGGGGACAATGAGCAGTTCTTC. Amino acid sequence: CASSFTPSSGGDNEQFF.